The 12 T cell receptor beta chains listed next were all sequenced from one sample in a study of blood T cell repertoires in COVID-19 (dated by TCRdb to the early 2020s). Receptor libraries were prepared by the immunoSEQ multiplex PCR assay. The immuneACCESS repertoire file appears here via TCRdb, limited to in-frame rearrangements. These files lack a portion of the clones; in checked studies, under half of the deficit traces to unresolved V genes, and the cause of the others is not known. The sample table contains under 200,000 clones; only one count was recorded for around three quarters of them. The ten largest clonotypes hold approximately 6.2% of the sample. The sample taken for sequencing was peripheral blood. These receptor sequences come from a man in his sixties or seventies with active or convalescent COVID-19.

The rearrangement joins TRBV2 to TRBJ2-7; TRBD1 is a possible D gene (5 bases). Trimming stripped 6 bases from V and 2 bases from J, with 11 bases between. Germline V gene data show CDR1 as SNHLY and CDR2 as FYNNEI. The CDR3 sequence is 13 residues long. The chain's CDR3 is CASRGEGAYEQYF. The DNA of the CDR3 is TGTGCCAGCAGAGGGGAAGGTGCCTACGAGCAGTACTTC. Variable domain in full (rest from reference TRBV2 and TRBJ2-7): EPEVTQTPSHQVTQMGQEVILRCVPISNHLYFYWYRQILGQKVEFLVSFYNNEISEKSEIFDDQFSVERPDGSNFTLKIRSTKLEDSAMYFCASRGEGAYEQYFGPGTRLTVT.

The chain employs TRBV12-3 or TRBV12-4 and TRBJ1-2; D is undetermined. Trimming took off 6 bases at V and 8 bases at J, with 16 bases between the two ends. CDR3 length equals 13 residues. This CDR3 reads CASRPGSQRGYTF. The CDR3 DNA reads as TGTGCCAGCAGGCCCGGCAGCCAGCGGGGCTACACCTTC.

The chain has TRBV6-4 and TRBJ2-2; 9 nucleotides align to TRBD2. The ends lost 4 bases at V and 7 bases at J; junction bases unmatched: 4. CDR3 length: 14 amino acids. Germline CDR1 and CDR2: MRHNA and SNTAGT. The CDR3 loop is CASSGTSANGELFF. CDR3 nucleotides: TGTGCCAGCAGTGGGACTAGCGCTAACGGGGAGCTGTTTTTT.

This chain connects TRBV10-3 to TRBJ2-3; D possibly corresponds to TRBD1 (6 bases). Germline V CDR1 and CDR2: ENHRY, SYGVKD. This CDR3 has 13 amino acids. Trimming took off 9 bases at V and 2 bases at J, with 12 bases between the two ends. The CDR3 DNA reads as TGTGCCATAGAAGGACAGAACACAGATACGCAGTATTTT. Protein: CAIEGQNTDTQYF.

V and J are TRBV3-1 (or the pseudogene TRBV3-2) and TRBJ2-5; possibly TRBD2 for D (6 bases). Germline V gene lookup returns CDR1 LGHDT and CDR2 YNNKEL (reference sequence). The CDR3 sequence is 13 residues long. The V and J ends lost 2 bases and 7 bases respectively, with 11 bases between them. The chain's CDR3 is CASSQRAGGTQYF. For the CDR3, the DNA is TGTGCCAGCAGCCAAAGGGCCGGGGGGACCCAGTACTTC.

This clone has more than one count but fewer than ten. The chain recombines TRBV12-3 or TRBV12-4 with TRBJ1-2; a possible D gene is TRBD1 (6 bases). CDR3 size: 11 residues. Trimming removed 5 bases at V and 8 bases at J, with 9 bases between. CDR3 nucleotide sequence: TGTGCCAGCAGTCAGGGGCGGGGCTACACCTTC. The encoded protein is CASSQGRGYTF.

V is TRBV4-1 and J is TRBJ2-6, with 7 positions matching TRBD1. The CDR3 contains 19 residues. J was trimmed by 1 base and V by 0 bases; bases with no gene match: 9. CDR1 is MGHRA and CDR2 is YSYEKL in the germline V gene. The CDR3 reads CASSQERAGGESGANVLTF. The CDR3 DNA reads TGCGCCAGCAGCCAAGAAAGAGCAGGGGGAGAATCTGGGGCCAACGTCCTGACTTTC.

The chain has TRBV30 and TRBJ1-4, with 7 nucleotides matching TRBD1. Trimming cost V 7 bases and J 0 bases; bases outside gene matches: 11. This CDR3 is 16 amino acids long. From germline, CDR1 is GTSNPN and CDR2 SVGIG (reference sequence). This chain's CDR3 is CASSPGQTSTNEKLFF. CDR3 coding DNA: TGTGCCTCGTCGCCGGGACAGACTTCAACTAATGAAAAACTGTTTTTT.

The chain recombines TRBV5-4 with TRBJ1-2; no reliable D call. Per germline, CDR1 SGHNT and CDR2 YYREEE (reference sequence). This CDR3 is built from 15 residues. Between the trimmed V and J ends, which lost 2 bases and 1 base, there was a span of 12 bases. The CDR3: CASSLPDYLNYGYTF. The CDR3 nucleotides are TGTGCCAGCAGCTTACCGGACTACCTTAACTATGGCTACACCTTC.

V is TRBV6-5 and J is TRBJ2-7; tentative D call: TRBD1 (6 bases). From germline, CDR1 is MNHEY and CDR2 SVGAGI. This CDR3 comprises 15 residues. V gave up 4 bases and J gave up 2 bases, with 15 bases separating them. CDR3 loop: CASSWRTADPYEQYF. DNA of the CDR3: TGTGCCAGCAGTTGGAGGACAGCAGATCCCTACGAGCAGTACTTC.

The chain employs TRBV14 and TRBJ1-6; D remains ambiguous. Trimming left V 2 bases short and J 0 bases short, with 17 bases between. The length of the CDR3 is 19 residues. The germline V gene encodes CDR1 SGHDN and CDR2 FVKESK. DNA for the CDR3: TGTGCCAGCAGCCAACTAGCCCGGACCTCTAGCTCCTATAATTCACCCCTCCACTTT. This gives the protein CASSQLARTSSSYNSPLHF. Full variable domain (rest looked up from reference TRBV14 and TRBJ1-6): EAGVTQFPSHSVIEKGQTVTLRCDPISGHDNLYWYRRVMGKEIKFLLHFVKESKQDESGMPNNRFLAERTGGTYSTLKVQPAELEDSGVYFCASSQLARTSSSYNSPLHFGNGTRLTVT.

This chain links TRBV4-1 with TRBJ2-1, with TRBD2 identical over 12 bases. The CDR3 covers 15 residues. Germline CDR1 is MGHRA and CDR2 is YSYEKL. V shed 8 bases and J 3 bases; nucleotides not matched to a gene: 5. CDR3 sequence (DNA): TGCGCCAGCCGCGGACTAGCGGGGTTCTACAATGAGCAGTTCTTC. This translates into CASRGLAGFYNEQFF.